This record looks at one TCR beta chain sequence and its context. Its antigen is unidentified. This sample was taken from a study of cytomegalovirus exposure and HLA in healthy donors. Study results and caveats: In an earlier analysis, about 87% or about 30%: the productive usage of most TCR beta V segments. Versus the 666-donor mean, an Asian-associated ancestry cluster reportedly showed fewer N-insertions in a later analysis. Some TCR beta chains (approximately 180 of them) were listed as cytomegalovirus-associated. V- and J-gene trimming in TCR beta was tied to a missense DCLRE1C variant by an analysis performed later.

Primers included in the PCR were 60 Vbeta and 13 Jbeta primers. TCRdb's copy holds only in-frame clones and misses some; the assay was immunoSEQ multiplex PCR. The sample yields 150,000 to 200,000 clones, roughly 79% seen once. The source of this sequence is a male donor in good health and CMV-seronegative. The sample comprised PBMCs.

CDR3 coding DNA: TGTGCCAGCAGCCAAAACTATGGCTTTTCGGCGGACTACACCTTC. This translates into CASSQNYGFSADYTF. This chain links TRBV6-1 with TRBJ1-2; D not resolved. The CDR3 is 15 amino acids. CDR1 is MNHNS, CDR2 SASEGT, per germline. V lost 6 bases and J lost 10, with 24 bases in between.